This is a list of T cell receptor beta chains from one sample in a study of blood T cell repertoires in COVID-19. Measured with immunoSEQ multiplex PCR; TCRdb has only the in-frame clones, and not every one. The table lists approximately 180,000 clones, more than 75% of them singletons, with approximately 4.5% in the top ten. Sequenced input: peripheral blood. Receptors were obtained from a human donor in a cohort sampled during active COVID-19. Each CDR3 is given without its conserved first and last residue. Each record gives: V gene, D gene, J gene, CDR3 protein. A D gene is named only where the DNA matches it firmly.

v_call: TRBV5-1
d_call: NA
j_call: TRBJ2-5
cdr3_aa: ASSLVQGPQETQY

v_call: TRBV6-1
d_call: NA
j_call: TRBJ2-6
cdr3_aa: ASSVRQVFGTGANVLT

v_call: TRBV6-1
d_call: NA
j_call: TRBJ2-1
cdr3_aa: ASSEDRDGYNEQF

v_call: TRBV9
d_call: NA
j_call: TRBJ2-7
cdr3_aa: ASSPGLFYEQY

v_call: TRBV27
d_call: TRBD1
j_call: TRBJ2-7
cdr3_aa: ASSLGTGPYEQY

v_call: TRBV29-1
d_call: NA
j_call: TRBJ2-5
cdr3_aa: SVRTGQETQY

v_call: TRBV4-1
d_call: TRBD2
j_call: TRBJ2-7
cdr3_aa: ASSQSGGYEQY

v_call: TRBV10-3
d_call: TRBD2
j_call: TRBJ2-7
cdr3_aa: AISRAGGSYEQY

v_call: TRBV29-1
d_call: TRBD1
j_call: TRBJ1-1
cdr3_aa: SVRTGGVGTEAF

v_call: TRBV3-1/TRBV3-2
d_call: TRBD2
j_call: TRBJ2-4
cdr3_aa: ASSQNPSGRIRNIQY

v_call: TRBV10-3
d_call: NA
j_call: TRBJ1-1
cdr3_aa: AISAVTQGNTEAF

v_call: TRBV6-5
d_call: NA
j_call: TRBJ1-5
cdr3_aa: ASSRVIFDQPQH

v_call: TRBV28
d_call: NA
j_call: TRBJ2-7
cdr3_aa: ASSSGGEVAGARQY

v_call: TRBV9
d_call: NA
j_call: TRBJ2-2
cdr3_aa: ASSVLLNTGELF

v_call: TRBV7-9
d_call: TRBD2
j_call: TRBJ2-5
cdr3_aa: ASSLGGGSGETQY

v_call: TRBV2
d_call: NA
j_call: TRBJ2-3
cdr3_aa: ACKRDFSTDTQY

v_call: TRBV7-2
d_call: NA
j_call: TRBJ2-1
cdr3_aa: ASSLAVQAEQF

v_call: TRBV2
d_call: TRBD2
j_call: TRBJ2-3
cdr3_aa: ASGERGGPDTQY

v_call: TRBV2
d_call: TRBD1
j_call: TRBJ1-1
cdr3_aa: ASTQDRLHMLEAF

v_call: TRBV12-3/TRBV12-4
d_call: NA
j_call: TRBJ2-7
cdr3_aa: ASSDYAYEQY

v_call: TRBV18
d_call: NA
j_call: TRBJ1-1
cdr3_aa: ASSPGQSNTEAF

v_call: TRBV5-5
d_call: NA
j_call: TRBJ1-2
cdr3_aa: ASSPDSGGYGYT

v_call: TRBV6-1
d_call: TRBD1
j_call: TRBJ2-7
cdr3_aa: ASSFGTARNYEQY

v_call: TRBV7-2
d_call: TRBD1
j_call: TRBJ1-4
cdr3_aa: ASSLGAGGGSEKLF

v_call: TRBV6-5
d_call: TRBD1
j_call: TRBJ2-7
cdr3_aa: ASTALGRGPTEQY

v_call: TRBV10-2
d_call: NA
j_call: TRBJ1-1
cdr3_aa: ASSELPSTEAF

v_call: TRBV21-1
d_call: NA
j_call: TRBJ2-3
cdr3_aa: ASSKVISTGTDTQY

v_call: TRBV6-5
d_call: NA
j_call: TRBJ2-7
cdr3_aa: ASKRANYEQY